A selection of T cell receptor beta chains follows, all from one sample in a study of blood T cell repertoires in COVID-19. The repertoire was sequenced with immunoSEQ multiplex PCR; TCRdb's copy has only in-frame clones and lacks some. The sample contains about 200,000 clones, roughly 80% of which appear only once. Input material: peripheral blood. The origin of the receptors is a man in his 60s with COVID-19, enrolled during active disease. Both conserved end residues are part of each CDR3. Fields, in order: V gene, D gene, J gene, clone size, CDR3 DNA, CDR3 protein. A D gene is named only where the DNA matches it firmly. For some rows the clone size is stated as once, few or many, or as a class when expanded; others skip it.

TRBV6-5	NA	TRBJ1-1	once	TGTGCCAGCAGCCTTTACGGGGGGCAGAACACTGAAGCTTTCTTT	CASSLYGGQNTEAFF
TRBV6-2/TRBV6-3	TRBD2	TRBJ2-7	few	TGTGCCAGCAGTTACTCGTGGGCTAGCGGGCAATCTACCTACGAGCAGTACTTC	CASSYSWASGQSTYEQYF
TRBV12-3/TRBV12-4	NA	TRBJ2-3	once	TGTGCCAGCAGCCGATTCGGGGGAGATACGCAGTATTTT	CASSRFGGDTQYF
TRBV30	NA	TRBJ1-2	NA	TGTGCCTGGAGATACGAGGAGCGAGTCTATGGCTACACCTTC	CAWRYEERVYGYTF
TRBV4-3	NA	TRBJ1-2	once	TGCGCCAGCAGCCAAGAACAGGATACCTATGGCTACACCTTC	CASSQEQDTYGYTF
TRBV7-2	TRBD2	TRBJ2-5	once	TGTGCCAGCAGGCCGGCGGGGGGAGAGACCCAGTACTTC	CASRPAGGETQYF
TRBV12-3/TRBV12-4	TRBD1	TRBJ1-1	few	TGTGCCAGCAGCCCGGGACAGGGAAGGGCTTTCTTT	CASSPGQGRAFF
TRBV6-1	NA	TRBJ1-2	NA	TGTGCCAGCAGTGATGGGGACATAAATGGCTACACCTTC	CASSDGDINGYTF
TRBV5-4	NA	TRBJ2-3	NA	TGTGCCAGCAGCTGGTCGGGGGGCCTAGGAGATACGCAGTATTTT	CASSWSGGLGDTQYF
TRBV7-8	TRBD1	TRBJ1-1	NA	TGTGCCAGCAGCAAAAGGGACAGTAACATGAACACTGAAGCTTTCTTT	CASSKRDSNMNTEAFF
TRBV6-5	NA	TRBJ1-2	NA	TGTGCCAGCAGCCGTAACAGGGACGGCTACACCTTC	CASSRNRDGYTF
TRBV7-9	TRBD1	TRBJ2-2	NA	TGTGCCAGCAGCCCGCCCAGGACAGGGAGGACCGGGGAGCTGTTTTTT	CASSPPRTGRTGELFF
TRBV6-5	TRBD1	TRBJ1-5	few	TGTGCCAGCAGGGGACAGGGGAGCAATCAGCCCCAGCATTTT	CASRGQGSNQPQHF
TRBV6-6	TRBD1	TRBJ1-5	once	TGTGCCAGCAAAGACAGGGAAGGCCAGCCCCAGCATTTT	CASKDREGQPQHF
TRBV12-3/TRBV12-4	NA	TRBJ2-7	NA	TGTGCCAGCAGCCAGACAGGATACGAGCAGTACTTC	CASSQTGYEQYF
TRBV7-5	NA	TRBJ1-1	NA	TGTGCCAGAAGCTCGGGACAGCCCATGAACACTGAAGCTTTCTTT	CARSSGQPMNTEAFF
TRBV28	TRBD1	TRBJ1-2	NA	TGTGCCAGCAGTTCTGACAGGGGGCCAAGCCTTTTCAACTATGGCTACACCTTC	CASSSDRGPSLFNYGYTF
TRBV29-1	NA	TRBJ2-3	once	TGCAGCGTGCTGGGGGGAAGCACAGATACGCAGTATTTT	CSVLGGSTDTQYF
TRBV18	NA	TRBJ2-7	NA	TGTGCCAGCTCACCTAAAGCACCCGGGGGCGGCCGGGGGGACGAGCAGTACTTC	CASSPKAPGGGRGDEQYF
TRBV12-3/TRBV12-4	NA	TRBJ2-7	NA	TGTGCCAGCAGTTTAAGACAGGATTACGAGCAGTACTTC	CASSLRQDYEQYF
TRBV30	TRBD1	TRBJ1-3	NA	TGTGCCTGGACCGCGGGACAGGCTCTCTCTGGAAACACCATATATTTT	CAWTAGQALSGNTIYF
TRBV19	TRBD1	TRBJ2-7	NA	TGTGCCAGTAGTATTCGGCCAGGGGGCTCGTACGAGCAGTACTTC	CASSIRPGGSYEQYF
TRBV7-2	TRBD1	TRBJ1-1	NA	TGTGCCAGCAGCGGACGGACAGGGACCACTGAAGCTTTCTTT	CASSGRTGTTEAFF